This is a list of T cell receptor beta chains from one sample in a study of T cell repertoires in cytomegalovirus infection. TCRdb used MiXCR to reprocess the reads, holding one entry per CDR3 protein. The data hold more than 150,000 distinct CDR3 sequences, with roughly 19% observed a single time. Sequenced sample: PBMCs. The source is a human donor in good health (CMV status not recorded). Some clones in this sample may be carry-over from other donors' samples. CDR3s include the opening cysteine and the closing phenylalanine or tryptophan. D genes are given only for firm matches. The size entry is marked missing in some rows and otherwise reads once, few, many or a size class.

d_call,v_call,clone_size,j_call,cdr3_nt,cdr3_aa
.,TRBV19,few,TRBJ1-3,TGTGCCAGTAGTGAACGGCCAGCTCGCTCTGGAAACACCATATATTTT,CASSERPARSGNTIYF
TRBD2,TRBV9,.,TRBJ2-1,TGTGCCAGCAGCCCCTCCCCCGGGACTAGCGGCAATGAGCAGTTCTTC,CASSPSPGTSGNEQFF
TRBD1,TRBV7-2,many,TRBJ2-7,TGTGCCAGCAGCTTTACAGGGGTCCCCGAGCAGTACTTC,CASSFTGVPEQYF
.,TRBV5-4,.,TRBJ2-5,TGTGCCAGCAGCTTGGGGTTAGGGGCCGGAGAGACCCAGTACTTC,CASSLGLGAGETQYF
.,TRBV6-2/TRBV6-3,many,TRBJ1-5,TGTGCCAGCAGTTACATAGATCAGCCCCAGCATTTT,CASSYIDQPQHF
.,TRBV7-9,many,TRBJ1-1,TGTGCCAGCAGCCCGACAGAGCATGAAGCTTTCTTT,CASSPTEHEAFF
.,TRBV5-7,few,TRBJ2-7,TGTGCCAGCCGTTACAGGCCCCCCTACGAGCAGTACTTC,CASRYRPPYEQYF
.,TRBV7-6,few,TRBJ2-7,TGTGCCAGCAGCTCAATAGGGAGCTCCTACGAGCAGTACTTC,CASSSIGSSYEQYF
.,TRBV11-2,.,TRBJ1-6,TGTGCCAGCAGCTTATTAAACAGTTGGAATTCACCCCTCCACTTT,CASSLLNSWNSPLHF
TRBD2,TRBV20-1,few,TRBJ2-3,TGCAGTGCTAGGGTTAGCGGGAGGTTTGCAGATACGCAGTATTTT,CSARVSGRFADTQYF
.,TRBV5-4,few,TRBJ2-1,TGTGCCAGCACTCTCGGGACGGGTTACAATGAGCAGTTCTTC,CASTLGTGYNEQFF
.,TRBV6-4,.,TRBJ2-3,TGTGCCAGCAGTGACTCGAGTTGGGGCACAGATACGCAGTATTTT,CASSDSSWGTDTQYF
.,TRBV19,.,TRBJ1-1,TGTGCCAGTAGTCGGGGTCCCATGAACACTGAAGCTTTCTTT,CASSRGPMNTEAFF
.,TRBV20-1,.,TRBJ1-5,TGCAGTGCTAGAGATGAAGAGGAGTTCCCTCAGCCCCAGCATTTT,CSARDEEEFPQPQHF
.,TRBV29-1,.,TRBJ2-3,TGCAGCGTTGAAGATTCGTTTAAGACAGATACGCAGTATTTT,CSVEDSFKTDTQYF
.,TRBV5-1,.,TRBJ1-5,TGCGCCAGCAGCAAACAGGGAGGCAATCAGCCCCAGCATTTT,CASSKQGGNQPQHF
.,TRBV28,.,TRBJ2-1,TGTGCCAGCAGTTCGAACGAAAGACTAGTCTGGGAGCAGTTCTTC,CASSSNERLVWEQFF
.,TRBV7-2,.,TRBJ2-3,TGTGCCAGCAGCTTACTACTGCCCGTCGGGGCGCAGTATTTT,CASSLLLPVGAQYF
TRBD1,TRBV19,.,TRBJ1-1,TGTGCCAGTAGACAACAGGGGATGGTGAACACTGAAGCTTTCTTT,CASRQQGMVNTEAFF
TRBD2,TRBV12-3/TRBV12-4,.,TRBJ2-5,TGTGCCAGCAGTTTAGAAGCGGGAGGGAAGACCCAGTACTTC,CASSLEAGGKTQYF
TRBD2,TRBV20-1,few,TRBJ2-5,TGCAGTGCTCTCCTAGCGGGAGCAGAGACCCAGTACTTC,CSALLAGAETQYF
.,TRBV14,.,TRBJ2-2,TGTGCCAGCAGCCAAGAATTAGGGAGGAACACCGGGGAGCTGTTTTTT,CASSQELGRNTGELFF
.,TRBV12-3/TRBV12-4,few,TRBJ2-2,TGTGCCACCACCCCTCTCCCTAACACCGGGGAGCTGTTTTTT,CATTPLPNTGELFF
TRBD1,TRBV5-1,.,TRBJ2-1,TGCGCCAGCAGCTTGACCTCTACAGGGGGCTTTATGGATGAGCAGTTCTTC,CASSLTSTGGFMDEQFF
.,TRBV25-1,few,TRBJ1-2,TGTGCCAGCAGTGAGGGGGTGAACTATGGCTACACCTTC,CASSEGVNYGYTF
TRBD1,TRBV2,.,TRBJ1-6,TGTGCCAGCAGTGATAGACAGGGGTCCAATTCACCCCTCCACTTT,CASSDRQGSNSPLHF
TRBD1,TRBV6-5,many,TRBJ2-3,TGTGCCAGCAGTTACTCGATGGGACAGGCTGCAGATACGCAGTATTTT,CASSYSMGQAADTQYF
.,TRBV28,many,TRBJ1-5,TGTGCCAGCCGGGGACCGGGCAATCAGCCCCAGCATTTT,CASRGPGNQPQHF
.,TRBV27,many,TRBJ1-5,TGTGCCAGCAGTTTATTTCTGGGCTTCAATCAGCCCCAGCATTTT,CASSLFLGFNQPQHF
.,TRBV29-1,few,TRBJ2-7,TGCAGCGTTACCAAACCATGGGATAATCAGTACGAGCAGTACTTC,CSVTKPWDNQYEQYF
.,TRBV3-1,many,TRBJ1-1,TGTGCCAGCAGCTTCTACGGGGCGGAGGGGGCTTTCTTT,CASSFYGAEGAFF
.,TRBV7-2,many,TRBJ1-1,TGTGCCAGCAGCTTGAAAGCCGGGTTTGACACTGAAGCTTTCTTT,CASSLKAGFDTEAFF
TRBD2,TRBV6-5,few,TRBJ2-1,TGTGCCAGCAGTTACTCGGTACTAGCGGGCACACCCTCCTACAATGAGCAGTTCTTC,CASSYSVLAGTPSYNEQFF
TRBD1,TRBV6-2/TRBV6-3,few,TRBJ1-2,TGTGCCAGCACCAAAGGGACAGGGCGCGCCTATGGCTACACCTTC,CASTKGTGRAYGYTF
.,TRBV6-2/TRBV6-3,many,TRBJ2-7,TGTGCCAGCAGTTACGATTTCTACTACGAGCAGTACTTC,CASSYDFYYEQYF
.,TRBV6-6,many,TRBJ1-6,TGTGCCAGCACCGAGAGAAGGGGTACTAGGAATTCACCCCTCCACTTT,CASTERRGTRNSPLHF
.,TRBV7-2,many,TRBJ1-2,TGTGCCAGCAGCTTGTTGCAGGGACGCTCTGGCTACACCTTC,CASSLLQGRSGYTF
.,TRBV5-1,.,TRBJ1-3,TGCGCCAGCAGCTCCACCAGGGCTAATGGAAACACCATATATTTT,CASSSTRANGNTIYF
.,TRBV12-3/TRBV12-4,many,TRBJ1-1,TGTGCCAGCAACCCCGGCGGAGGGTACACTGAAGCTTTCTTT,CASNPGGGYTEAFF
.,TRBV7-3,few,TRBJ1-1,TGTGCCAGCAGCCAAGACCCGTCCACTGAAGCTTTCTTT,CASSQDPSTEAFF
.,TRBV6-5,few,TRBJ1-4,TGTGCCAGCAGTTACCGGGCGTCCGGGACAACTAATGAAAAACTGTTTTTT,CASSYRASGTTNEKLFF
TRBD2,TRBV3-1,.,TRBJ2-1,TGTGCCAGCAGCCCGGGACTAGCGGGATTTGGTGAGCAGTTCTTC,CASSPGLAGFGEQFF
TRBD1,TRBV6-5,.,TRBJ2-7,TGTGCCAGCAGTCCGAGGACAGGGGACTACGAGCAGTACTTC,CASSPRTGDYEQYF
.,TRBV20-1,.,TRBJ2-6,TGCAGTGCTAGTCGTCTATTCTCTGGGGCCAACGTCCTGACTTTC,CSASRLFSGANVLTF
.,TRBV6-2/TRBV6-3,.,TRBJ2-3,TGTGCCAGCAGCACCCGACAACATACGCAGTATTTT,CASSTRQHTQYF
.,TRBV4-2,many,TRBJ1-5,TGTGCCAGCAGCCAAACCCGGGACCGGGCTCAGCCCCAGCATTTT,CASSQTRDRAQPQHF
TRBD2,TRBV6-2/TRBV6-3,few,TRBJ2-5,TGTGCCAGCAGTTACCCCAGGGGGACTAGCGGGACGGGGGTCGAAGAGACCCAGTACTTC,CASSYPRGTSGTGVEETQYF
.,TRBV6-2/TRBV6-3,few,TRBJ1-1,TGTGCCAGCAGTTCCAGATGGAACACTGAAGCTTTCTTT,CASSSRWNTEAFF
TRBD2,TRBV3-1,few,TRBJ2-7,TGTGCCAGCAGCCCTGGGGGGGAGCGGGAGCAGTACTTC,CASSPGGEREQYF
TRBD2,TRBV28,few,TRBJ2-3,TGTGCCAGCAGACCCTCCGGGACTAGCGGGAGGTCAGATACGCAGTATTTT,CASRPSGTSGRSDTQYF
TRBD2,TRBV19,.,TRBJ2-1,TGTGCCAGTAGTCAAGGGACTAGCGGGAGCGAGCAGTTCTTC,CASSQGTSGSEQFF
.,TRBV19,few,TRBJ2-5,TGTGCCAGTAGTTCACCAGGGGCAGGCCAAAGGACCCAGTACTTC,CASSSPGAGQRTQYF
.,TRBV11-3,.,TRBJ2-5,TGTGCCAGCAGCCCCGACGTAGGGGTTGAGACCCAGTACTTC,CASSPDVGVETQYF